This is a list of T cell receptor beta chains from one sample in a study of blood T cell repertoires in COVID-19. Produced via immunoSEQ multiplex PCR; TCRdb's table is partial and in-frame only. The sample consists of 190,000 or so clones, approximately 86% of them appearing once. Sequenced sample: peripheral blood. The receptor set was obtained from a man aged 55 to 70 with COVID-19, enrolled during active disease. CDR3s include the opening cysteine and the closing phenylalanine or tryptophan. Fields, in order: V gene, clone size, D gene, J gene, CDR3 protein, CDR3 DNA. A D gene is named only where the DNA matches it firmly. Some rows mark clone size as missing; the rest say once, few, many or name a class of expanded clone.

TRBV15,NA,NA,TRBJ1-6,CATSPLTGGGSPLHF,TGTGCCACCAGCCCTTTGACAGGAGGAGGTTCACCCCTCCACTTT
TRBV2,NA,NA,TRBJ1-6,CASRVGGLENSPLHF,TGTGCCAGCAGGGTCGGGGGGCTCGAGAATTCACCCCTCCACTTT
TRBV24-1,NA,TRBD1,TRBJ2-2,CATSVGPHSKHRGVNTGELFF,TGTGCCACCAGTGTTGGGCCACATTCTAAGCACAGGGGAGTGAACACCGGGGAGCTGTTTTTT
TRBV18,NA,NA,TRBJ1-5,CASSPRQGSQPQHF,TGTGCCAGCTCACCAAGGCAGGGGAGTCAGCCCCAGCATTTT
TRBV7-2,NA,NA,TRBJ1-6,CASSPFSYNSPLHF,TGTGCCAGCAGCCCGTTTTCCTATAATTCACCCCTCCACTTT
TRBV9,NA,NA,TRBJ2-5,CASSGPSWETQYF,TGTGCCAGCAGCGGCCCTAGTTGGGAGACCCAGTACTTC
TRBV12-5,NA,NA,TRBJ2-7,CASGLGGDFQYF,TGTGCTAGTGGTTTGGGTGGGGACTTTCAGTACTTC
TRBV27,once,NA,TRBJ2-3,CASSPLGTFTSTDTQYF,TGTGCCAGCAGCCCCCTTGGGACTTTCACTAGCACAGATACGCAGTATTTT
TRBV21-1,NA,NA,TRBJ2-7,CASSKGSGSSYEQYF,TGTGCCAGCAGCAAAGGAAGTGGGAGCTCCTACGAGCAGTACTTC
TRBV10-1,NA,TRBD1,TRBJ1-6,CATSRTGGDSPLHF,TGCGCCACGTCCCGGACAGGGGGCGACTCACCCCTCCACTTT
TRBV15,few,NA,TRBJ1-4,CATSREVGLVGDNEKLFF,TGTGCCACCAGCAGAGAGGTCGGTTTAGTTGGTGATAATGAAAAACTGTTTTTT
TRBV13,NA,TRBD2,TRBJ2-7,CASRILSGSSYEQYF,TGTGCCAGCAGAATTCTTAGCGGGAGCTCCTACGAGCAGTACTTC
TRBV29-1,NA,TRBD1,TRBJ2-1,CSGRDRGLYNEQFF,TGCAGCGGCCGGGACAGGGGGCTCTACAATGAGCAGTTCTTC
TRBV4-1,NA,TRBD1,TRBJ1-2,CASSSGTGTYGYTF,TGCGCCAGCAGCTCCGGGACAGGGACCTATGGCTACACCTTC
TRBV2,NA,TRBD1,TRBJ1-3,CASRNRGGNTIYF,TGTGCCAGCAGGAACAGGGGAGGAAACACCATATATTTT
TRBV2,NA,TRBD1,TRBJ1-4,CASNEDRGSWEKLFF,TGTGCCAGCAACGAAGACAGGGGGAGTTGGGAAAAACTGTTTTTT
TRBV28,NA,TRBD2,TRBJ2-3,CASSGAEAGGKDTQYF,TGTGCCAGCAGTGGGGCGGAAGCGGGAGGGAAAGATACGCAGTATTTT
TRBV6-5,NA,NA,TRBJ2-2,CASEDYTGELFF,TGTGCCAGCGAGGACTACACCGGGGAGCTGTTTTTT
TRBV7-2,NA,TRBD1,TRBJ2-7,CASSLAKGGFPTRMYF,TGTGCCAGCAGCTTAGCGAAAGGGGGCTTTCCTACGAGGATGTACTTC
TRBV29-1,NA,NA,TRBJ2-7,CSVRLGTQPYEQYF,TGCAGCGTTAGGCTCGGGACACAACCCTACGAGCAGTACTTC
TRBV28,NA,TRBD1,TRBJ1-4,CASIQGGANEKLFF,TGTGCCAGCATCCAGGGGGGAGCTAATGAAAAACTGTTTTTT
TRBV19,NA,NA,TRBJ2-3,CASGAVTDTQYF,TGTGCCAGTGGGGCCGTGACAGATACGCAGTATTTT
TRBV18,NA,TRBD2,TRBJ2-7,CASSSRGGGEQYF,TGTGCCAGCTCCTCCCGCGGGGGGGGCGAGCAGTACTTC
TRBV6-5,NA,NA,TRBJ1-4,CASSYSLGPTNEKLFF,TGTGCCAGCAGTTACTCATTGGGGCCAACTAATGAAAAACTGTTTTTT